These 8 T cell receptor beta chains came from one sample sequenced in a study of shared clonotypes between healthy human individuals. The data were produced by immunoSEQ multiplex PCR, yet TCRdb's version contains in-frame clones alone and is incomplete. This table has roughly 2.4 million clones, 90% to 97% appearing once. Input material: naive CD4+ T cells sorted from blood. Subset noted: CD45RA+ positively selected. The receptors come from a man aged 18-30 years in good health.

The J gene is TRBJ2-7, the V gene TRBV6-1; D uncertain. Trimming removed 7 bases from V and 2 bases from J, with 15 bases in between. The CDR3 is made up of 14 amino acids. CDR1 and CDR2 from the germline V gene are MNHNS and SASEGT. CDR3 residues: CASTSVANPYEQYF. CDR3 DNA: TGTGCCAGCACTTCCGTGGCGAATCCCTACGAGCAGTACTTC.

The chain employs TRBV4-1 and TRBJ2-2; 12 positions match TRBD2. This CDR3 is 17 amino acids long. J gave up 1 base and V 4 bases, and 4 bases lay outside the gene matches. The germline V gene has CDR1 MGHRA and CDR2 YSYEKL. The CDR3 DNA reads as TGCGCCAGCAGCCCAGGACTAGCGGGGTTGAACACCGGGGAGCTGTTTTTT. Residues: CASSPGLAGLNTGELFF.

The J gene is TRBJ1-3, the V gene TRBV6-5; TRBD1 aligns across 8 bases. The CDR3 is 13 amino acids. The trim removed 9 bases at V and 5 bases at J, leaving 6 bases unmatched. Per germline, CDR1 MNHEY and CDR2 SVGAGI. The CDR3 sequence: CASAGTGRNTIYF. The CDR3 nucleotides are TGTGCCAGTGCCGGGACAGGTAGAAACACCATATATTTT.

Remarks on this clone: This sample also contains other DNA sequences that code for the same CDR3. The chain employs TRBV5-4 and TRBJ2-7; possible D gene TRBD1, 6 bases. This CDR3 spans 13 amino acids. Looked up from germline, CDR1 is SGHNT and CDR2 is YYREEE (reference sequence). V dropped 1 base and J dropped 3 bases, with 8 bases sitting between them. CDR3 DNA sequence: TGTGCCAGCAGCTTGACAGGGAGCTACGAGCAGTACTTC. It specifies CASSLTGSYEQYF.

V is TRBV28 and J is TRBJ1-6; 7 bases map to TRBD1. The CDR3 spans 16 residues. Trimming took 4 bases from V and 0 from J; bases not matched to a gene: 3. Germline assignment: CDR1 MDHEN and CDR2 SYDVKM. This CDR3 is CASSYRGSSYNSPLHF. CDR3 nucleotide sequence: TGTGCCAGCAGTTACAGGGGAAGCTCCTATAATTCACCCCTCCACTTT. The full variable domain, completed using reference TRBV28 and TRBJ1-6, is DVKVTQSSRYLVKRTGEKVFLECVQDMDHENMFWYRQDPGLGLRLIYFSYDVKMKEKGDIPEGYSVSREKKERFSLILESASTNQTSMYLCASSYRGSSYNSPLHFGNGTRLTVT.

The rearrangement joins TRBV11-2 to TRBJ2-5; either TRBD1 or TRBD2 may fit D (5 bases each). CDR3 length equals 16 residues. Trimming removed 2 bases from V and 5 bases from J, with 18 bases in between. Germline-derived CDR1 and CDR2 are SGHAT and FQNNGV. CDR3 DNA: TGTGCCAGCAGCTTAATATCAGGGAGCAAAGAGGAGACCCAGTACTTC. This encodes CASSLISGSKEETQYF. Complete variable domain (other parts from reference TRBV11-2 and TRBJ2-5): EAGVAQSPRYKIIEKRQSVAFWCNPISGHATLYWYQQILGQGPKLLIQFQNNGVVDDSQLPKDRFSAERLKGVDSTLKIQPAKLEDSAVYLCASSLISGSKEETQYFGPGTRLLVL.

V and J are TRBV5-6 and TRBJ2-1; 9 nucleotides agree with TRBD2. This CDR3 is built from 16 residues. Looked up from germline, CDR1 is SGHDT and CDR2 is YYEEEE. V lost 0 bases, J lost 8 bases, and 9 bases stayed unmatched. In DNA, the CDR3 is TGTGCCAGCAGCTTGGATCGGACTAGCGATAATGATGAGCAGTTCTTC. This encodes CASSLDRTSDNDEQFF.

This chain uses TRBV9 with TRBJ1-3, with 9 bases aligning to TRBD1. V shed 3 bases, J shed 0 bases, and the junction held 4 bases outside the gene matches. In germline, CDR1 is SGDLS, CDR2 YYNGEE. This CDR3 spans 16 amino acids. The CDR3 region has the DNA TGTGCCAGCAGCGCCATGACAGGGGGCTCTGGAAACACCATATATTTT. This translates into CASSAMTGGSGNTIYF. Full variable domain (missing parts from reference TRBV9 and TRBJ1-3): DSGVTQTPKHLITATGQRVTLRCSPRSGDLSVYWYQQSLDQGLQFLIQYYNGEERAKGNILERFSAQQFPDLHSELNLSSLELGDSALYFCASSAMTGGSGNTIYFGEGSWLTVV.